This T cell receptor beta chain came from a study of blood T cell repertoires in COVID-19. Study-wide background: The study drew acute and convalescent COVID-19 samples from the United States, Italy and Spain.

The data were produced by immunoSEQ multiplex PCR, yet TCRdb's version contains in-frame clones alone and is incomplete. This table has 200,000 to 250,000 clones, 70% to 90% appearing once. The CDR3 covers 16 residues. Trimming removed 4 bases at V and 4 bases at J, with 18 bases between. The germline gives CDR1 MGHRA, CDR2 YSYEKL. The TCR sequence derives from a woman in her thirties or forties who had recovered from COVID-19. J is TRBJ2-3 and V is TRBV4-1; TRBD2 is a possible D gene (6 bases). The source material was peripheral blood. The CDR3 DNA is TGCGCCAGCAGCCGAACCCTCGGCGGGGTGGCAGATACGCAGTATTTT. Its translation: CASSRTLGGVADTQYF.